Below, 23 T cell receptor beta chains from the same sample are listed, as sequenced in a study of T-cell reconstitution after alpha-beta-depleted transplantation in children. Preparation of the TCRbeta library was carried out with unique molecular identifiers. TCRdb used MiXCR to reprocess the PCR reads, holding one entry per CDR3 protein. The table has hundreds of thousands of distinct CDR3 sequences, approximately 15% seen once. The sample in question was PBMCs, mostly from graft donor cells, obtained 360 days after TCRalphabeta/CD19-depleted stem cell transplant. These receptors came from a male patient under 18 who had a stem cell transplant for acute lymphoblastic leukemia, so the T cells may come from the graft donor.

A few counts support this clonotype. The chain uses TRBV12-3 or TRBV12-4 and TRBJ1-3; D perhaps matches TRBD1 (5 bases). The CDR3 spans 15 residues. The V end lost 4 bases, the J end lost 2 bases, and 12 bases lay between the germline ends. The CDR3 loop is CASSSPTATGNTIYF. The CDR3 region has the DNA TGTGCCAGCAGTTCCCCGACAGCGACTGGAAACACCATATATTTT.

This clonotype was counted a few times. The CDR3 is CASSPARGFTDTQYF. CDR3 DNA sequence: TGTGCCAGCAGCCCTGCTCGGGGTTTCACAGATACGCAGTATTTT. V and J are TRBV7-3 and TRBJ2-3; possibly TRBD2 for D (5 bases). Trimming shortened V by 5 bases and J by 2 bases, and 14 bases separated the two germline ends. This CDR3 spans 15 amino acids. CDR1 and CDR2 from the germline V gene are SGHTA and FQGTGA. The full variable domain, completed using reference TRBV7-3 and TRBJ2-3, is GAGVSQTPSNKVTEKGKYVELRCDPISGHTALYWYRQSLGQGPEFLIYFQGTGAADDSGLPNDRFFAVRPEGSVSTLKIQRTERGDSAVYLCASSPARGFTDTQYFGPGTRLTVL.

The gene calls are TRBV27 and TRBJ2-7; 11 nucleotides align to TRBD2. With V trimmed by 4 bases and J by 3 bases, 5 bases remained unmatched. CDR3 length: 15 residues. Germline V gene data show CDR1 as MNHEY and CDR2 as SMNVEV (reference sequence). CDR3 residues: CASSSTSGSFYEQYF. The DNA of the CDR3 is TGTGCCAGCAGTTCTACTAGCGGGAGTTTCTACGAGCAGTACTTC.

This clonotype was counted a few times. The J gene is TRBJ2-7, the V gene TRBV20-1, with TRBD2 matching over 10 bases. Trimming took 3 bases from V and 6 from J; bases not matched to a gene: 26. The CDR3 length is 20 residues. Germline CDR1 and CDR2: DFQATT and SNEGSKA (reference sequence). CDR3 region: CSASLSTRGTSVRLSGEQYF. DNA of the CDR3: TGCAGTGCTAGTTTATCTACAAGGGGGACTAGCGTTCGACTCAGCGGCGAGCAGTACTTC.

There are a few counts of this clonotype. The chain carries TRBV12-3 or TRBV12-4 and TRBJ1-1; maybe TRBD1 (5 bases). The CDR3 has 14 amino acids. Trimming removed 6 bases from V and 4 bases from J, with 15 bases in between. The CDR3 DNA reads TGTGCCAGCAGCTATTTGGGGGGTGCCACTGAAGCTTTCTTT. It translates to CASSYLGGATEAFF.

The sample holds many counts of this clonotype. The V gene is TRBV4-1, the J gene TRBJ1-5, with D perhaps TRBD1 (6 bases). Per the germline V gene, CDR1 is MGHRA and CDR2 is YSYEKL. V gave up 2 bases and J gave up 5 bases, with 13 bases separating them. The CDR3 contains 15 residues. The CDR3, as DNA: TGCGCCAGCAGCCAAAGGGACAAGAAAGATCAGCCCCAGCATTTT. Amino acids: CASSQRDKKDQPQHF.

The V call is TRBV12-3 or TRBV12-4, the J call TRBJ2-5; perhaps D is TRBD1 or TRBD2 (5 bases each). Trimming cost V 4 bases and J 4 bases, with 13 bases left between them. The CDR3 totals 14 residues. The CDR3 coding sequence is TGTGCCAGCAGTTGGGGGAGTAGTAGAGAGACCCAGTACTTC. Amino acid sequence: CASSWGSSRETQYF.

This rearrangement joins TRBV12-3 or TRBV12-4 to TRBJ2-1; 12 nucleotides line up with TRBD2. The CDR3 consists of 17 residues. Trimming took 5 bases from V and 7 from J; bases not matched to a gene: 12. The CDR3 loop is CASSPSGLAGGINEQFF. The CDR3 DNA sequence: TGTGCCAGCAGTCCCTCAGGCCTAGCGGGAGGGATAAATGAGCAGTTCTTC.

The V and J genes are TRBV6-5 and TRBJ1-1; D ambiguous. The CDR3 consists of 14 residues. Germline V gives CDR1 MNHEY, CDR2 SVGAGI. V lost 2 bases, J lost 1 base, and 8 bases lay in between. CDR3 amino acids: CASSYGRKNTEAFF. CDR3 bases: TGTGCCAGCAGTTACGGCAGAAAGAACACTGAAGCTTTCTTT.

This chain links TRBV15 with TRBJ2-7, with TRBD1 matching 8 bases. The V and J ends lost 5 bases and 3 bases, in that order; junction bases with no gene match: 6. Germline CDR1 LNHNV, CDR2 YYDKDF (reference sequence). The CDR3 runs to 14 residues. The CDR3 reads CATSPPGQDYEQYF. CDR3 DNA: TGTGCCACCAGCCCCCCGGGACAGGACTACGAGCAGTACTTC. The complete variable domain, with remaining parts taken from reference TRBV15 and TRBJ2-7, reads DAMVIQNPRYQVTQFGKPVTLSCSQTLNHNVMYWYQQKSSQAPKLLFHYYDKDFNNEADTPDNFQSRRPNTSFCFLDIRSPGLGDTAMYLCATSPPGQDYEQYFGPGTRLTVT.

This clonotype turned up a few times. The chain carries TRBV27 and TRBJ2-7; possible D gene TRBD1, 6 bases. The ends were cut back, 5 bases at V and 0 bases at J, with 20 bases in the middle. The CDR3 covers 17 residues. The germline V gene encodes CDR1 MNHEY and CDR2 SMNVEV (reference sequence). The DNA of the CDR3 is TGTGCCAGCAGTCCCCTCCCGACAGGACTCCACTCCTACGAGCAGTACTTC. Protein sequence: CASSPLPTGLHSYEQYF.

This clonotype showed up just a few times. V usage is TRBV4-1 and J usage is TRBJ2-7; D possibly matches TRBD1 or TRBD2 (5 bases each). Trimming removed 1 base at V and 3 bases at J, with 22 bases between. From germline, CDR1 is MGHRA and CDR2 YSYEKL. CDR3 length equals 18 residues. In nucleotides, the CDR3 is TGCGCCAGCAGCCAAGGCCGTCGGGGTCAGGGACCGGGCTACGAGCAGTACTTC. This codes for CASSQGRRGQGPGYEQYF.

The chain recombines TRBV7-9 with TRBJ2-2; 10 bases align to TRBD1. Germline V gives CDR1 SEHNR, CDR2 FQNEAQ (reference sequence). The CDR3 is made up of 16 amino acids. Trimming cost V 8 bases and J 6 bases; bases outside gene matches: 12. For the CDR3, the DNA is TGTGCCAGCCCTGGGACAGGGGAGAAAGGTGCCGGGGAGCTGTTTTTT. It specifies CASPGTGEKGAGELFF. Supplemented by reference TRBV7-9 and TRBJ2-2, the full variable domain reads DTGVSQNPRHKITKRGQNVTFRCDPISEHNRLYWYRQTLGQGPEFLTYFQNEAQLEKSRLLSDRFSAERPKGSFSTLEIQRTEQGDSAMYLCASPGTGEKGAGELFFGEGSRLTVL.

The rearrangement links TRBV15 to TRBJ2-1; possibly TRBD2 for D (5 bases). V lost 1 base, J lost 10 bases, and 14 bases lay in between. CDR3 length: 14 residues. CDR1 LNHNV and CDR2 YYDKDF come from the germline V gene (reference sequence). The CDR3: CATSRVRAGVEQFF. The CDR3 DNA reads as TGTGCCACCAGCAGAGTGAGGGCCGGAGTCGAGCAGTTCTTC. Complete variable domain (other parts from reference TRBV15 and TRBJ2-1): DAMVIQNPRYQVTQFGKPVTLSCSQTLNHNVMYWYQQKSSQAPKLLFHYYDKDFNNEADTPDNFQSRRPNTSFCFLDIRSPGLGDTAMYLCATSRVRAGVEQFFGPGTRLTVL.

The chain links TRBV4-1 to TRBJ2-7; no definite D call. Trimming took off 4 bases at V and 3 bases at J, with 13 bases between the two ends. Per germline, CDR1 MGHRA and CDR2 YSYEKL. The CDR3 extends over 14 amino acids. The DNA of the CDR3 is TGCGCCAGCAGCCTTGTGACGGACGTCTACGAGCAGTACTTC. Translation: CASSLVTDVYEQYF.

This clonotype was seen only a few times. V is TRBV6-2 or TRBV6-3 and J is TRBJ2-7; 7 bases match TRBD2. The germline gives CDR1 MNHEY, CDR2 SVGEGT. Trimming at V came to 6 bases and at J to 8 bases, leaving 13 bases not matched to a gene. The CDR3 consists of 14 residues. The CDR3 DNA is TGTGCCAGCAGCTCGGCGGGAGCCCCAAGGCAGCAGTACTTC. Its translation is CASSSAGAPRQQYF.

This chain connects TRBV12-3 or TRBV12-4 to TRBJ1-4; D may be TRBD1 (5 bases). The CDR3 runs 12 residues. V lost 3 bases, J lost 8 bases, and 7 bases lay in between. CDR3: CASSFDSEKLFF. Written as DNA, the CDR3 is TGTGCCAGCAGTTTTGACAGCGAAAAACTGTTTTTT.

This chain links TRBV2 with TRBJ2-3; 11 nucleotides align to TRBD2. In germline, CDR1 is SNHLY, CDR2 FYNNEI. The trim removed 8 bases at V and 2 bases at J, leaving 6 bases unmatched. This CDR3 has 15 residues. As DNA, the CDR3 is TGTGCCAGCTTACTAGCGGGAGATTACACAGATACGCAGTATTTT. As protein: CASLLAGDYTDTQYF.

The V call is TRBV10-2, the J call TRBJ2-7; D uncertain. With 4 bases removed from V and 2 bases from J, the gap between germline ends came to 6 bases. The CDR3 totals 12 residues. Germline V lookup: CDR1 WSHSY, CDR2 SAAADI. CDR3 sequence (DNA): TGCGCCAGCAGTGTCTCGCCCTACGAGCAGTACTTC. Encoded protein: CASSVSPYEQYF.

As to this clonotype: A read error may produce the germline difference seen at one junction end. The J gene is TRBJ2-7, the V gene TRBV20-1; 7 bases match TRBD2. There are 17 residues in the CDR3. Germline CDR1 is DFQATT and CDR2 is SNEGSKA (reference sequence). The CDR3 nucleotides are TGCAGGGCTAGAAGGAGTCGGGCTAGCGGCTTCTCCTACGAGCAGTACTTC. This sequence encodes CRARRSRASGFSYEQYF.

CDR3 sequence (DNA): TGCAGTGCTAGTAAGGCGGGAGGGCCGAACATTCAGTACTTC. Residues: CSASKAGGPNIQYF. V usage is TRBV20-1 and J usage is TRBJ2-4, with TRBD2 matching over 9 bases. The CDR3 runs to 14 residues. From germline, CDR1 is DFQATT and CDR2 SNEGSKA (reference sequence). J was trimmed by 7 bases and V by 3 bases; bases with no gene match: 7.

This chain connects TRBV29-1 to TRBJ2-7; TRBD2 matches 10 bases. In germline, CDR1 is SQVTM, CDR2 ANQGSEA. CDR3 length: 13 residues. The V and J ends lost 4 bases and 6 bases, in that order; junction bases with no gene match: 6. DNA of the CDR3: TGCAGCGTTGCCCAGCGGGAGGGGCGCGAGCAGTACTTC. Translation gives CSVAQREGREQYF.

The chain carries TRBV7-9 and TRBJ1-6, with 10 bases aligning to TRBD1. V gave up 2 bases and J gave up 10 bases; unmatched junction bases: 5. The CDR3 is made up of 15 amino acids. Germline CDR1 and CDR2: SEHNR and FQNEAQ (reference sequence). DNA of the CDR3: TGTGCCAGCAGCTTAAGGGACAGGGGAAAATCACCCCTCCACTTT. Translated, it gives CASSLRDRGKSPLHF.